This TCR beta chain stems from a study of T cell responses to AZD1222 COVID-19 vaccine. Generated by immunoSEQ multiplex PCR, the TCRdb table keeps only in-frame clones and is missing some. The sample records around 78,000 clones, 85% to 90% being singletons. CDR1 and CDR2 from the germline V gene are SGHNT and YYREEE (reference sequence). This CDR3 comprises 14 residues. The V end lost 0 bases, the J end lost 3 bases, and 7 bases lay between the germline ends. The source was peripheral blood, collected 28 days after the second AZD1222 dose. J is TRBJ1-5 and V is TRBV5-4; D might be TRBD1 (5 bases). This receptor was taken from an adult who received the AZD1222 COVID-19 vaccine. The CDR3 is CASSLGQTNQPQHF. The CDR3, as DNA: TGTGCCAGCAGCTTGGGACAGACCAATCAGCCCCAGCATTTT.